This passage covers 9 T cell receptor beta chains from one sample sequenced in a study of T cells in Graves' hyperthyroidism and ophthalmopathy. The source material, RNA transcripts, was used to amplify TCR beta CDR3 regions. First-round RT-PCR of the TCR CDR3 relied on the HTBI primer set. MiXCR was run by TCRdb on the multiplex PCR reads, yielding one entry per CDR3 protein. The data contain some 800,000 distinct CDR3 sequences, over 35% of them singletons. Sequencing used blood. All receptors derive from a man between 18 and 35 years old with Graves' hyperthyroidism.

Of note for this clonotype: A read error may account for a junction end that differs from germline. The rearrangement uses TRBV6-1 and TRBJ1-4; D not certain. The length of the CDR3 is 12 residues. The germline gives CDR1 MNHNS, CDR2 SASEGT. The chain's CDR3 is CASSDLNEELFF. For the CDR3, the DNA is TGTGCCAGCAGTGACCTGAATGAAGAACTGTTTTTT.

This clonotype was seen a few times. The gene calls are TRBV15 and TRBJ1-5; D uncertain. Germline values: CDR1 LNHNV, CDR2 YYDKDF (reference sequence). V lost 2 bases and J lost 6, with 8 bases in between. The CDR3 length is 13 residues. The CDR3 DNA sequence: TGTGCCACCAGCAGAACTCCAAGTCAGCCCCAGCATTTT. This encodes CATSRTPSQPQHF.

The CDR3 is CASEWGATWNSPLHF. In nucleotides, the CDR3 is TGTGCCAGCGAGTGGGGGGCTACGTGGAATTCACCCCTCCACTTT. The rearrangement links TRBV25-1 to TRBJ1-6, with D possibly TRBD1 on 6 matching bases. The CDR3 is made up of 15 amino acids. V was clipped by 8 bases and J by 7 bases, with 18 bases between them. CDR1 MGHDK and CDR2 SYGVNS come from the germline V gene.

Ten or more counts support this clonotype. V gene TRBV10-3 combines with J gene TRBJ1-1; D perhaps matches TRBD1 (5 bases). CDR1 and CDR2 from the germline V gene are ENHRY and SYGVKD. CDR3 length: 13 amino acids. Trimming pared 4 bases from V and 3 bases from J, leaving 9 bases between. The CDR3 DNA reads TGTGCCATCAGTGTTGACAGCTACACTGAAGCTTTCTTT. Protein product: CAISVDSYTEAFF.

There are many counts of this clonotype. This chain joins TRBV7-2 and TRBJ2-5; no firm D call. Trimming took off 5 bases at V and 5 bases at J, with 12 bases between the two ends. Germline CDR1 reads SGHTA; CDR2 reads FQGNSA. The CDR3 is 13 residues long. The CDR3 sequence is CASSTENWETQYF. The CDR3 region has the DNA TGTGCCAGCAGCACAGAGAATTGGGAGACCCAGTACTTC.

V usage is TRBV29-1 and J usage is TRBJ1-3, with 7 bases aligning to TRBD1. The CDR3 extends over 13 amino acids. The V gene's germline CDR1 is SQVTM and CDR2 ANQGSEA. The junction had 11 bases not matched to a gene; V was cut back by 6 bases and J by 9 bases. The CDR3 region is CSVELPTGITIYF. CDR3 sequence (DNA): TGCAGCGTAGAACTTCCGACAGGGATCACCATATATTTT.

The sample holds many counts of this clonotype. This chain uses TRBV19 with TRBJ1-1; unclear D gene. V gave up 7 bases and J gave up 1 base, with 10 bases separating them. Germline loops: CDR1 LNHDA, CDR2 SQIVND (reference sequence). This CDR3 has 13 amino acids. In DNA, the CDR3 is TGTGCCAGTACCACGGGGAGGAACACTGAAGCTTTCTTT. It specifies CASTTGRNTEAFF.

The chain recombines TRBV6-6 with TRBJ1-6, with 7 bases identical to TRBD1. The CDR3 is made up of 17 amino acids. CDR1 and CDR2 (germline): MNHNY, SVGAGI (reference sequence). The junction had 7 bases not matched to a gene; V was cut back by 4 bases and J by 1 base. CDR3 in DNA: TGTGCCAGCAGTTTTTCGACAGGGAGGTCCTATAATTCACCCCTCCACTTT. This codes for CASSFSTGRSYNSPLHF.

In regard to this clonotype: This sequence may be a read error, since a much larger clone differs from it by one base. The chain carries TRBV11-2 and TRBJ2-7; D unresolved. V was pared by 2 bases and J by 3 bases, with 8 bases between. This CDR3 is built from 13 residues. Germline V gene data show CDR1 as SGHAT and CDR2 as FQNNGV. The CDR3 reads CASSLWQIYEQYF. The CDR3, as DNA: TGTGCCAGCAGCTTATGGCAGATCTACGAGCAGTACTTC.